This TCR beta chain was sequenced in a study of blood T cell repertoires in COVID-19. Looking at the study overall: The United States, Italy and Spain supplied acute and convalescent COVID-19 samples. PBMCs, B-cell-depleted T cells, or T cells provided the cDNA or gDNA that made up the material.

Original data processing: Quantification of nucleated cells was approximated via reference gene primer amplification. Sequencing was performed with immunoSEQ multiplex PCR; in TCRdb, only in-frame clones are kept and a portion is missing. V and J calls and clone size come straight from that table; D and trimming were deduced from the DNA. The sample carries approximately 260,000 clones, roughly 89% recorded once. From germline, CDR1 is MNHEY and CDR2 SMNVEV (reference sequence). Trimming cost V 2 bases and J 3 bases, with 16 bases left between them. The CDR3 runs to 16 residues. The sequence came from a man aged 45 to 65 with acute or convalescent COVID-19. The chain links TRBV27 to TRBJ1-2, with D perhaps TRBD1 (5 bases). Sequencing was carried out using peripheral blood. DNA of the CDR3: TGTGCCAGCAGTTTAGAGGTTTCGGCAGGGTACTATGGCTACACCTTC. Protein: CASSLEVSAGYYGYTF.